This entry concerns a single T cell receptor (beta chain). This clone's antigen is unknown. No much larger clonotype is one base removed from it; base qualities were not supplied. The trial excluded patients who had a history of autoimmune disease or were on systemic immunosuppression. Peripheral blood for TCR sequencing was drawn from every dose cohort at baseline, at cycle 4 day 1 and at cycle 7 day 1. The samples were drawn from a first-in-human, open-label, multicenter phase I dose-escalation trial of ivuxolimab. Adults with locally advanced or metastatic head and neck squamous cell, hepatocellular, melanoma or renal cell carcinoma were enrolled in the trial. Before TCR sequencing, CD4+ and CD8+ T cells were separately sorted from peripheral blood. The data stem from a study of OX40 agonist ivuxolimab in advanced cancers. Background on the whole study: Ivuxolimab was a fully human IgG2 agonistic monoclonal antibody targeting the costimulatory receptor OX40 (CD134). Partial responses occurred in three dose-escalation patients, of whom one had hepatocellular carcinoma and two had cutaneous melanoma. In the dose-escalation cohort, approximately 80% of patients were male, and the mean age was approximately 60 years with a range of roughly 20 to 79. Peripheral TCRbeta sequencing aimed to test whether ivuxolimab altered TCR sequence diversity and caused clonal T-cell expansion. Of the approximately 54 dose-escalation patients, hepatocellular carcinoma was present in about 20, melanoma in approximately 15, renal cell carcinoma in 9 and head and neck cancer in 9. Patients were allowed to have had prior anti-PD-1, anti-PD-L1 or anti-CTLA-4 therapy, and roughly 40% of the dose-escalation patients had been treated with checkpoint inhibitors. The paper reports the monotherapy dose-escalation portion (N of about 54 patients) of the phase I ivuxolimab trial. Intravenous ivuxolimab was administered to patients every 2 weeks at six dose levels: 0.01, 0.1, 0.3, 1.5, 3 and 10 mg/kg. General findings and caveats noted by the study authors: In the 0.1-3.0 mg/kg groups, partial responders had among the lowest normalized peripheral clonal expansion, particularly in CD8+ T cells. Which antigens the clonally expanded peripheral T cells were specific for was not determined. After ivuxolimab, expanded clones were on average more numerous among CD8+ T cells than among CD4+ T cells. At doses of 0.1 to 3.0 mg/kg, clonal expansion of both CD4+ and CD8+ blood T cells was observed from baseline to week 6. Low levels of normalized T-cell clonal expansion were also shown by some nonresponding patients.

Deletion took 5 bases off V and 8 bases off J, with a span of 16 bases between the germline ends. The germline V gene (reference sequence) yields MNHEY for CDR1 and SMNVEV for CDR2. The CDR3 contains 14 residues, cysteine and phenylalanine counted. Here the CDR3 DNA is all that survives: 42 bases in frame from base 1. Genomic DNA was isolated from the sorted cells so that the TCRbeta CDR3 region could be sequenced. The immunoSEQ Assay was used to sequence the TCRbeta CDR3 regions. Drawn from immuneACCESS, this table holds only the in-frame rearrangements with V and J called that TCRdb kept. Clones are partly lost; checked studies trace under half to an unresolved V gene and leave the rest unexplained. This sample is represented by 66,000 or so clones; about 85% of them were singletons. Of the sample, approximately 4% falls within the top ten clones.

The sample in question was CD4+ or CD8+ T cells sorted from blood, obtained in a trial of the OX40 agonist ivuxolimab. The chain was built from TRBV27 and TRBJ2-4, and TRBD2 may be the D gene, going by 5 matching bases. The origin of this receptor is an adult with an advanced solid tumor such as melanoma, head and neck, liver or kidney cancer. This receptor carries the CDR3 CASSARLGRDIQYF. The nucleotide sequence is given as TGTGCCAGCAGTGCTAGATTGGGGAGAGACATTCAGTACTTC.